A few counts support the clone carrying this TCR beta chain. Per germline, CDR1 SGHNT and CDR2 YENEEA. The CDR3 runs 15 residues. V was shortened by 1 base and J by 4 bases, with 10 bases between the two germline ends. TCRdb's table, derived via immunoSEQ multiplex PCR, lists solely in-frame clones and lacks some. The table includes 4,500 to 5,000 clones, around 28% detected once. The data originate from a study of T cells in localized non-small cell lung cancer. Specimen: lung tumor tissue, collected before any cancer treatment. This sequence joins TRBV11-3 and TRBJ2-2; no definite D call. The clonotype was recovered from a man aged 40 to 70 with stage III squamous cell lung carcinoma. CDR3 coding DNA: TGTGCCAGCAGCTTAGGGACCACTATCACCGGGGAGCTGTTTTTT. It is translated as CASSLGTTITGELFF.